The 25 T cell receptor beta chains below were found in one sample sequenced in a study of regulatory T cells in long-lasting Graves disease. Noted time point: persistent/refractory GD, antithyroid drugs over 5 years with positive TRAb. PBMCs provided the RNA from which the TCR library was made. Construction of TCR beta libraries relied on iRepertoire HTBI primers and on Arm-PCR targeting CDR3 regions. TCRdb analysed the multiplex PCR reads with MiXCR anew, one entry per CDR3 protein. Of nearly 350,000 distinct CDR3 sequences in the sample, around a fifth were seen once. Sequenced here: peripheral blood mononuclear cells (PBMCs), sampled when the disease was refractory, from a patient treated with antithyroid drugs. These receptors all come from a female donor with Graves disease.

The chain is built from TRBV3-1 and TRBJ2-1; no clear D. CDR3 size: 12 residues. Germline CDR1 reads LGHDT; CDR2 reads YNNKEL (reference sequence). Trimming left V 1 base short and J 6 bases short, with 4 bases between. The CDR3 sequence is CASSQGANEQFF. CDR3 bases: TGTGCCAGCAGCCAAGGGGCCAATGAGCAGTTCTTC.

This rearrangement joins TRBV19 to TRBJ1-1; D is perhaps TRBD1 (5 bases). The germline V gene has CDR1 LNHDA and CDR2 SQIVND (reference sequence). Trimming removed 2 bases from V and 1 base from J, with 8 bases in between. CDR3 length equals 14 residues. The CDR3 coding sequence is TGTGCCAGTAGTATACAGGGCTCGAACACTGAAGCTTTCTTT. Its protein is CASSIQGSNTEAFF.

This clonotype was picked up many times. The V gene is TRBV5-1, the J gene TRBJ1-1; no firm D call. The CDR3 is 15 residues long. Trimming took 4 bases from V and 1 from J, leaving 14 bases between them. Germline CDR1 reads SGHRS; CDR2 reads YFSETQ. CDR3 DNA: TGCGCCAGCAGCCGGAATCGACGGGCGAACACTGAAGCTTTCTTT. This sequence encodes CASSRNRRANTEAFF.

The gene calls are TRBV7-9 and TRBJ1-4; TRBD1 matches 9 bases. There are 16 residues in the CDR3. V shed 4 bases and J 7 bases; nucleotides not matched to a gene: 10. Germline V gene lookup returns CDR1 SEHNR and CDR2 FQNEAQ (reference sequence). The CDR3 loop reads CASSSDRGESSEKLFF. CDR3 nucleotide sequence: TGTGCCAGCAGCTCCGACAGGGGGGAAAGTAGTGAAAAACTGTTTTTT.

Many counts were recorded for this clonotype. The junction and the germline gene differ at one end; a read error may be behind it. This chain uses TRBV2 with TRBJ2-7; the D gene could be TRBD1 or TRBD2 (5 bases each). The germline V gene has CDR1 SNHLY and CDR2 FYNNEI. The CDR3 totals 17 residues. In DNA form, the CDR3 reads TGTGCCAGCATTGAACAGCCCCGGGACGGACTTTACTACGAGCAGTACTTC. Its translation: CASIEQPRDGLYYEQYF.

The V and J genes are TRBV25-1 and TRBJ1-1; D ambiguous. CDR3 length: 12 amino acids. With 4 bases removed from V and 0 bases from J, the gap between germline ends came to 3 bases. CDR1 MGHDK and CDR2 SYGVNS come from the germline V gene. CDR3 sequence reads: CASSVMNTEAFF. The CDR3 DNA follows: TGTGCCAGCAGTGTAATGAACACTGAAGCTTTCTTT.

A few counts support this clonotype. Mismatch with germline at one junction end may stem from a read error. The gene calls are TRBV6-1 and TRBJ1-1; TRBD1 aligns across 9 bases. The CDR3 is made up of 15 amino acids. In germline, CDR1 is MNHNS, CDR2 SASEGT. The CDR3 protein is CASRVQGAPNTEASF. The CDR3 DNA follows: TGTGCCAGCAGGGTACAGGGGGCACCGAACACTGAAGCTTCCTTT.

V and J are TRBV4-1 and TRBJ2-1; D gene ambiguous. Germline V gene lookup returns CDR1 MGHRA and CDR2 YSYEKL. V gave up 5 bases and J gave up 4 bases, with 15 bases separating them. This CDR3 comprises 15 residues. This chain's CDR3 is CASSIVSTAYNEQFF. DNA of the CDR3: TGCGCCAGCAGCATTGTTTCTACAGCATACAATGAGCAGTTCTTC.

A few counts support this clonotype. The chain links TRBV19 to TRBJ1-1; D is perhaps TRBD1 (5 bases). The V and J ends lost 6 bases and 6 bases respectively, with 17 bases between them. The CDR3 extends over 14 amino acids. Germline values: CDR1 LNHDA, CDR2 SQIVND (reference sequence). CDR3 sequence (DNA): TGTGCCAGTAGAAGGCAGGGAAGCGGGGCTGAAGCTTTCTTT. This translates into CASRRQGSGAEAFF.

This clonotype was picked up many times. The genes are TRBV12-3 or TRBV12-4 and TRBJ1-1; 7 nucleotides agree with TRBD1. V lost 5 bases to trimming and J lost 4 bases; unmatched junction nucleotides: 4. This CDR3 spans 13 amino acids. CDR3 nucleotide sequence: TGTGCCAGCAGTAGACAGGGTTTCACTGAAGCTTTCTTT. Translation: CASSRQGFTEAFF.

This clonotype has a count of ten or more. This chain connects TRBV20-1 to TRBJ2-5; 14 bases match TRBD2. CDR3 length: 15 residues. Germline CDR1 is DFQATT and CDR2 is SNEGSKA (reference sequence). CDR3 in DNA: TGCAGCGGGACTAGCGGGGGTCTCTTCCAAGAGACCCAGTACTTC. Its protein is CSGTSGGLFQETQYF.

Only one count was recorded for this clonotype. Without the conserved terminal phenylalanine or tryptophan, this CDR3 likely stems from a read error. This chain connects TRBV5-1 to TRBJ1-1, with D maybe TRBD1 (5 bases). This CDR3 is 13 amino acids long. Trimming removed 2 bases from V and 1 base from J, with 6 bases in between. The germline V gene encodes CDR1 SGHRS and CDR2 YFSETQ. This CDR3 is CASSFQGNTEAFS. The CDR3, as DNA: TGCGCCAGCAGCTTTCAGGGGAACACTGAAGCTTTCTCT.

This clonotype was picked up many times. This chain links TRBV2 with TRBJ1-1; no clear D gene. The germline gives CDR1 SNHLY, CDR2 FYNNEI. This CDR3 is built from 14 residues. Between the trimmed V and J ends, which lost 3 bases and 0 bases, there was a span of 8 bases. CDR3 nucleotide sequence: TGTGCCAGCAGTGATGACGGATTGAACACTGAAGCTTTCTTT. Residues: CASSDDGLNTEAFF.

Remarks on this clonotype: A junction end diverges from the germline sequence, so it may reflect a read error. The chain links TRBV10-2 to TRBJ1-2; the D gene is possibly TRBD1 (6 bases). The CDR3 loop spans 16 amino acids. Germline V gene sequence: CDR1 WSHSY, CDR2 SAAADI. The CDR3 DNA reads TGCGCCGGCAGTGAGTCGATGTACAGGGTAGACTATGGCTACACCTTC. This sequence encodes CAGSESMYRVDYGYTF.

This chain joins TRBV7-2 and TRBJ2-7; 9 nucleotides match TRBD1. The CDR3 has 15 residues. J gave up 4 bases and V 5 bases, and 9 bases lay outside the gene matches. The germline gives CDR1 SGHTA, CDR2 FQGNSA. The CDR3 is CASSPETGGLYEQYF. DNA of the CDR3: TGTGCCAGCAGCCCTGAGACAGGGGGGCTATACGAGCAGTACTTC.

This clonotype was seen ten or more times. The chain is built from TRBV28 and TRBJ1-1, with a possible D match to TRBD1 (6 bases). Deletions cut 7 bases from V and 6 bases from J, with 18 bases between. Per germline, CDR1 MDHEN and CDR2 SYDVKM. This CDR3 has 14 amino acids. DNA of the CDR3: TGTGCCAGCAATAGGGGGGCGCAGGTGGCTGAAGCTTTCTTT. Its translation: CASNRGAQVAEAFF.

This clonotype has just a few counts. The chain recombines TRBV30 with TRBJ1-1, with 7 bases fitting TRBD1. V shed 1 base, J shed 4 bases, and the junction held 9 bases outside the gene matches. This CDR3 region has 15 residues. CDR1 is GTSNPN and CDR2 is SVGIG in the germline V gene (reference sequence). CDR3 sequence reads: CAWSAKTGWGTEAFF. CDR3 in DNA: TGTGCCTGGAGTGCAAAGACAGGGTGGGGCACTGAAGCTTTCTTT.

A few counts support this clonotype. The chain employs TRBV11-2 and TRBJ2-2; no clear D. There are 15 residues in the CDR3. CDR1 SGHAT and CDR2 FQNNGV come from the germline V gene. V was cut by 5 bases and J by 7 bases, with 17 bases left in between. DNA for the CDR3: TGTGCCAGCAGCACCCTTTCCAGCCGTTTCGGGGAGCTGTTTTTT. The encoded protein is CASSTLSSRFGELFF.

This clonotype has a handful of counts. V and J are TRBV18 and TRBJ2-5, with D possibly TRBD2 on 6 matching bases. CDR3 length: 15 amino acids. Trimming cost V 6 bases and J 6 bases, with 20 bases left between them. Germline CDR1 and CDR2: KGHSH and LQKENI. The CDR3 DNA is TGTGCCAGCTCCCGAGCGAGGGAGGTTCTGAAGACCCAGTACTTC. Protein: CASSRAREVLKTQYF.

This chain connects TRBV6-1 to TRBJ2-1, with 7 bases that match TRBD2. This CDR3 comprises 14 residues. Trimming took 9 bases from V and 6 from J; bases not matched to a gene: 11. Germline loops: CDR1 MNHNS, CDR2 SASEGT. This CDR3 reads CASTGLGGSNEQFF. For the CDR3, the DNA is TGTGCCAGTACGGGTCTGGGGGGGAGCAATGAGCAGTTCTTC.

This clonotype was counted only a few times. The chain couples TRBV5-1 to TRBJ2-2, with D hard to call. In germline, CDR1 is SGHRS, CDR2 YFSETQ. Trimming removed 0 bases from V and 6 bases from J, with 15 bases in between. The CDR3 is made up of 16 amino acids. DNA of the CDR3: TGCGCCAGCAGCTTGGCCCTCATGGTCCAGCCCGGGGAGCTGTTTTTT. Protein sequence: CASSLALMVQPGELFF.

This chain connects TRBV29-1 to TRBJ2-1; D call uncertain. Per the germline V gene, CDR1 is SQVTM and CDR2 is ANQGSEA. CDR3 length equals 16 residues. Trimming removed 5 bases at V and 0 bases at J, with 17 bases between. This CDR3 is CSVTRYPQASYNEQFF. Written as DNA, the CDR3 is TGCAGCGTTACCCGCTATCCCCAGGCCTCCTACAATGAGCAGTTCTTC.

This clonotype was counted ten times or more. The chain combines TRBV7-2 with TRBJ2-7; 7 positions match TRBD1. J lost 0 bases, V lost 5 bases, and 7 bases had no gene match. Germline V gives CDR1 SGHTA, CDR2 FQGNSA. This CDR3 has 15 residues. CDR3 sequence: CASSPTGVSSYEQYF. The CDR3 nucleotides read TGTGCCAGCAGCCCCACAGGGGTTAGCTCCTACGAGCAGTACTTC.

V and J are TRBV6-1 and TRBJ2-7, with D possibly being TRBD1 (6 bases). V gave up 2 bases and J gave up 1 base, with 12 bases separating them. The CDR3 consists of 15 residues. Per germline, CDR1 MNHNS and CDR2 SASEGT. The CDR3 DNA is TGTGCCAGCAGTGAAAGTTGGGACACTTCCTACGAGCAGTACTTC. This translates into CASSESWDTSYEQYF.

This clonotype was picked up a small number of times. The chain joins TRBV7-9 to TRBJ2-7; 10 nucleotides agree with TRBD2. Germline trimming cut 4 bases from V and 2 bases from J; bases unmatched to any gene: 11. This CDR3 contains 17 residues. Germline lookup yields CDR1 SEHNR and CDR2 FQNEAQ (reference sequence). Written as DNA, the CDR3 is TGTGCCAGCAGCTCAACTACACCGGGACTAGCGACCTACGAGCAGTACTTC. Its protein product is CASSSTTPGLATYEQYF.